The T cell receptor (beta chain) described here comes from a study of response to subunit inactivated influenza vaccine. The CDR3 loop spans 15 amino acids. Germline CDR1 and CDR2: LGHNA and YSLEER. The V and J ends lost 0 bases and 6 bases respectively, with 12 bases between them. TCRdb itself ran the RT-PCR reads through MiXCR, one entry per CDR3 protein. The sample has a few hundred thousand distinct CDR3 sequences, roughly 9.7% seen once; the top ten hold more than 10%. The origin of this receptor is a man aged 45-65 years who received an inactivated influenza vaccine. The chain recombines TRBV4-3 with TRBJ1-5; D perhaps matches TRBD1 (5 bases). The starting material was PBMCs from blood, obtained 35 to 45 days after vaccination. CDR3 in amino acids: CASSQDTGQGQPQHF. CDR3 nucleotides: TGCGCCAGCAGCCAAGATACCGGCCAGGGTCAGCCCCAGCATTTT.